Following are 15 T cell receptor beta chains from one sample sequenced in a study of cytomegalovirus exposure and HLA in healthy donors (dated by TCRdb to the late 2010s). Library preparation employed the immunoSEQ multiplex PCR assay. TCRdb limited this immuneACCESS table to in-frame rearrangements with V and J called. A share of clones is missing; checked studies link under half to unresolved V genes, and the rest is unexplained. The sample yields roughly 300,000 clones; approximately 88% were counted once. The ten top clones hold around 0.92% of the sample. Sequenced material: PBMCs. These receptors all stem from a woman aged 18 to 35 in good health and CMV-seronegative.

The chain is built from TRBV7-3 and TRBJ2-2; D is unresolved. V was trimmed by 5 bases and J by 4 bases, leaving 5 bases between them. The CDR3 has 12 residues. In germline, CDR1 is SGHTA, CDR2 FQGTGA. This CDR3 is CASSSSTGELFF. The CDR3 nucleotides are TGTGCCAGCAGCAGTAGCACCGGGGAGCTGTTTTTT.

The chain links TRBV29-1 to TRBJ1-2; TRBD1 aligns across 9 bases. Looked up from germline, CDR1 is SQVTM and CDR2 is ANQGSEA. V dropped 7 bases and J dropped 2; count of bases not matched to a gene: 5. This CDR3 has 13 amino acids. The CDR3 protein is CSGGTGTNYGYTF. The CDR3, as DNA: TGCAGCGGGGGGACAGGGACCAACTATGGCTACACCTTC.

This chain uses TRBV6-5 with TRBJ2-2; a weak D match, TRBD2 (6 bases). Between the trimmed V and J ends, which lost 3 bases and 4 bases, there was a span of 15 bases. CDR1 is MNHEY, CDR2 SVGAGI, per germline. The CDR3 sequence is 16 residues long. In DNA form, the CDR3 reads TGTGCCAGCAGTTATTGGCGGGATGTGGGCACCGGGGAGCTGTTTTTT. This gives the protein CASSYWRDVGTGELFF.

This clone was detected only once. The V gene is TRBV19, the J gene TRBJ2-5; D gene uncertain. This CDR3 is 13 amino acids long. Germline V gene data show CDR1 as LNHDA and CDR2 as SQIVND (reference sequence). Trimming removed 3 bases at V and 2 bases at J, with 7 bases between. CDR3 sequence reads: CASSMSRQETQYF. The CDR3, as DNA: TGTGCCAGTAGTATGTCACGGCAAGAGACCCAGTACTTC.

The chain carries TRBV27 and TRBJ2-7; the match to TRBD2 covers 16 bases. The length of the CDR3 is 16 residues. With V trimmed by 5 bases and J by 4 bases, 5 bases remained unmatched. Per germline, CDR1 MNHEY and CDR2 SMNVEV (reference sequence). The CDR3, as DNA: TGTGCCAGCAGTCCGGGACTAGCGGGAGGGATATACGAGCAGTACTTC. Protein: CASSPGLAGGIYEQYF.

The chain couples TRBV15 to TRBJ1-1; maybe TRBD1 (6 bases). V was clipped by 5 bases and J by 5 bases, with 18 bases between them. The CDR3 is 15 residues long. The germline V gene encodes CDR1 LNHNV and CDR2 YYDKDF (reference sequence). In nucleotides, the CDR3 is TGTGCCACCAGCGACAGGCGCCCTCTACGAACTGAAGCTTTCTTT. It codes for CATSDRRPLRTEAFF.

The chain has TRBV6-1 and TRBJ2-3; 10 bases match TRBD1. Per the germline V gene, CDR1 is MNHNS and CDR2 is SASEGT. V gave up 11 bases and J gave up 4 bases; unmatched junction bases: 12. The CDR3 is made up of 15 amino acids. CDR3: CAARPGTGESDTQYF. CDR3 bases: TGTGCCGCACGCCCCGGGACAGGGGAATCAGATACGCAGTATTTT.

The chain combines TRBV14 with TRBJ2-2; possibly TRBD1 for D (5 bases). CDR1 and CDR2 (germline): SGHDN, FVKESK. Trimming took off 4 bases at V and 5 bases at J, with 14 bases between the two ends. This CDR3 spans 15 amino acids. CDR3 in amino acids: CASSPKRRATGELFF. The DNA for the CDR3 is TGTGCCAGCAGCCCGAAGCGCAGGGCAACCGGGGAGCTGTTTTTT.

This clone was detected only once. The CDR3 loop is CATSRMRGYEQYF. The DNA of the CDR3 is TGTGCCACCAGCAGAATGAGAGGGTACGAGCAGTACTTC. The chain couples TRBV15 to TRBJ2-7; tentative D call: TRBD2 (5 bases). The CDR3 is made up of 13 amino acids. Germline lookup yields CDR1 LNHNV and CDR2 YYDKDF (reference sequence). V lost 2 bases and J lost 4, with 9 bases in between.

The rearrangement uses TRBV27 and TRBJ2-7; TRBD2 might be the D (7 bases). Trimming removed 2 bases from V and 0 bases from J, with 14 bases in between. This CDR3 is 16 amino acids long. Looked up from germline, CDR1 is MNHEY and CDR2 is SMNVEV (reference sequence). This CDR3 is CASSLGGGRSSYEQYF. Here the CDR3 DNA reads TGTGCCAGCAGTTTAGGCGGGGGCCGGAGCTCCTACGAGCAGTACTTC.

The genes are TRBV5-6 and TRBJ1-5, with D possibly being TRBD1 (6 bases). This CDR3 region has 17 residues. Germline CDR1 SGHDT, CDR2 YYEEEE. V gave up 1 base and J gave up 2 bases, with 16 bases separating them. The CDR3 loop reads CASSLWEAGGGNQPQHF. In nucleotides, the CDR3 is TGTGCCAGCAGCTTGTGGGAGGCGGGGGGCGGCAATCAGCCCCAGCATTTT.

This chain joins TRBV4-3 and TRBJ2-3, with 12 bases lining up with TRBD2. The CDR3 length is 18 residues. Germline V gene lookup returns CDR1 LGHNA and CDR2 YSLEER. With V trimmed by 3 bases and J by 0 bases, 7 bases remained unmatched. CDR3 in DNA: TGCGCCAGCAGCCAGGCGCGACTAGCGGGGGCGAGCACAGATACGCAGTATTTT. Amino acids: CASSQARLAGASTDTQYF.

This sequence joins TRBV7-8 and TRBJ2-1; D gene uncertain. The CDR3 spans 13 residues. Looked up from germline, CDR1 is SGHVS and CDR2 is FQNEAQ. V was trimmed by 1 base and J by 8 bases, leaving 9 bases between them. This CDR3 is CASSLGRLDEQFF. The CDR3 coding sequence is TGTGCCAGCAGCTTAGGGAGACTCGATGAGCAGTTCTTC.

This chain joins TRBV27 and TRBJ2-3; D is unresolved. Germline CDR1 is MNHEY and CDR2 is SMNVEV (reference sequence). CDR3 length: 14 residues. V was clipped by 2 bases and J by 1 base, with 7 bases between them. CDR3 sequence reads: CASSLDWGTDTQYF. Here the CDR3 DNA reads TGTGCCAGCAGTTTAGACTGGGGCACAGATACGCAGTATTTT.

This chain joins TRBV28 and TRBJ1-5, with 7 nucleotides matching TRBD1. The CDR3 is 16 residues long. V was clipped by 3 bases and J by 9 bases; unmatched bases: 14. Looked up from germline, CDR1 is MDHEN and CDR2 is SYDVKM. CDR3 sequence: CASSFGIRQGSGPQHF. The CDR3 coding sequence is TGTGCCAGCAGTTTTGGCATTCGACAGGGCTCCGGGCCCCAGCATTTT.